The clone carrying this TCR beta chain appeared a single time. This sample was taken from a study of blood T cell repertoires in COVID-19. Study summary: There were acute and convalescent COVID-19 samples, and they came from the United States, Italy and Spain. Sample material is recorded as cDNA or gDNA derived from T cells, B-cell-depleted T cells, or PBMCs.

Original processing methods: Cell counts per sample came from amplifying reference gene primers. TCRdb's table, derived via immunoSEQ multiplex PCR, lists solely in-frame clones and lacks some. Clone size and V and J calls were adopted from that table, with D and trimming inferred from the DNA. The table lists hundreds of thousands of clones, 70% to 90% of them singletons. The Seattle site enrolled patients during active infection and followed them longitudinally. The CDR3 sequence is 13 residues long. Per the germline V gene, CDR1 is SGHAT and CDR2 is FQNNGV. The V gene lost 1 base and the J gene lost 8 bases, with 9 bases spanning the gap.

The chain employs TRBV11-2 and TRBJ2-1, with D perhaps TRBD1 (6 bases). The sequence was collected from a woman aged 50 to 65 with COVID-19, enrolled during active disease. The specimen was peripheral blood. In DNA, the CDR3 is TGTGCCAGCAGCTTAGTGTACAGGGATGAGCAGTTCTTC. It specifies CASSLVYRDEQFF.